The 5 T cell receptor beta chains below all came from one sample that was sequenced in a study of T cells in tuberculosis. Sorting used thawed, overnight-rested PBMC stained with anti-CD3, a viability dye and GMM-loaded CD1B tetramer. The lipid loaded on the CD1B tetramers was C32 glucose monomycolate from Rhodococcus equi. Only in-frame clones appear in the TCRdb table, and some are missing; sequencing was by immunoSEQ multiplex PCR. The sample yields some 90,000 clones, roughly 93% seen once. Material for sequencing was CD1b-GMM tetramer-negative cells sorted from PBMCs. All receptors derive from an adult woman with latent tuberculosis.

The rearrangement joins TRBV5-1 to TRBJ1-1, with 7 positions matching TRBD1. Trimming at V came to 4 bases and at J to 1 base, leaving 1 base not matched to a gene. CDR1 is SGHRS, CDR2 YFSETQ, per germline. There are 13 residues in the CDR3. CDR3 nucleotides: TGCGCCAGCAGCCCAGGGGGGAACACTGAAGCTTTCTTT. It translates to CASSPGGNTEAFF. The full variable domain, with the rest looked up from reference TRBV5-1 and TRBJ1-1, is KAGVTQTPRYLIKTRGQQVTLSCSPISGHRSVSWYQQTPGQGLQFLFEYFSETQRNKGNFPGRFSGRQFSNSRSEMNVSTLELGDSALYLCASSPGGNTEAFFGQGTRLTVV.

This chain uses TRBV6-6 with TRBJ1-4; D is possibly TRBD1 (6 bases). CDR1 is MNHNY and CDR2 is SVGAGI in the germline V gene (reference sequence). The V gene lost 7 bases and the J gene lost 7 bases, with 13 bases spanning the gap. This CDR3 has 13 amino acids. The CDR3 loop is CASNGGASEKLFF. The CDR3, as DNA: TGTGCCAGCAACGGGGGGGCGAGTGAAAAACTGTTTTTT.

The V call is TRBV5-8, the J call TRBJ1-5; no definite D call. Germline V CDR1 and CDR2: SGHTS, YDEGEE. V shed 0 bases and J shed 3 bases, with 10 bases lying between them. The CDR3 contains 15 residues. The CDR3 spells CASSLGTIPNQPQHF. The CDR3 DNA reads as TGTGCCAGCAGCTTGGGGACTATACCCAATCAGCCCCAGCATTTT.

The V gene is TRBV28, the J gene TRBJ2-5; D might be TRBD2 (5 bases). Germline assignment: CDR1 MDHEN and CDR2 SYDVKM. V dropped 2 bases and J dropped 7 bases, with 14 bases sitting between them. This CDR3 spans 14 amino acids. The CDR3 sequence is CASSLRSGSGTQYF. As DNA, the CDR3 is TGTGCCAGCAGTTTAAGGAGCGGTTCAGGGACCCAGTACTTC.

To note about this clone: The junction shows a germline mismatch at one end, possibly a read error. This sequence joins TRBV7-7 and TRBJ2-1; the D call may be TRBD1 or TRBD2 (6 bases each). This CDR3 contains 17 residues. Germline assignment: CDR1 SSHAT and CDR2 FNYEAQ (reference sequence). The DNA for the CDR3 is TGTGCTAGCAGCTTAGGAGGGGCAGGGGTCGGGATGAATGAGCAGTTCTTC. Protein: CASSLGGAGVGMNEQFF.